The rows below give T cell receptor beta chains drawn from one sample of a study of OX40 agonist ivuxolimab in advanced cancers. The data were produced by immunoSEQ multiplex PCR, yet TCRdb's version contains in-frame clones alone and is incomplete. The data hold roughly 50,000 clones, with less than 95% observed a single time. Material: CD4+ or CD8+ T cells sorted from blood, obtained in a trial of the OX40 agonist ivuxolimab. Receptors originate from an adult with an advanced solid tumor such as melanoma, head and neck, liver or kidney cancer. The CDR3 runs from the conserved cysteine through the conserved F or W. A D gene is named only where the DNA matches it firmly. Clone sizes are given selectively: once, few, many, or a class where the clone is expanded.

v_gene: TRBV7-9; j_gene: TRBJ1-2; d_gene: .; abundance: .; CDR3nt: TGTGCCAGCAGGTCTGGAACGACAGGAGTTCTATATGGCTACACCTTC; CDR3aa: CASRSGTTGVLYGYTF
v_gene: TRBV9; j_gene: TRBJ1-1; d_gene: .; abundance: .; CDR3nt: TGTGCCAGCAGCCTGGTCGATAGCCTTGAAGCTTTCTTT; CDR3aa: CASSLVDSLEAFF
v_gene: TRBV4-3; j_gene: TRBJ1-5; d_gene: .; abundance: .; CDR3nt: TGCGCCAGCAGACGGCAGCTTTATAGCAATCAGCCCCAGCATTTT; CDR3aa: CASRRQLYSNQPQHF
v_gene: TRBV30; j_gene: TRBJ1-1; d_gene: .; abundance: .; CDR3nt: TGTGCCTGTGCGCCGGGACACCTGAACACTGAAGCTTTCTTT; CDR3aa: CACAPGHLNTEAFF
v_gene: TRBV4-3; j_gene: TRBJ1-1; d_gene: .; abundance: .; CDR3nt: TGCGCCAGCAGCCAAGATCGGGGAATGAACACTGAAGCTTTCTTT; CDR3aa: CASSQDRGMNTEAFF
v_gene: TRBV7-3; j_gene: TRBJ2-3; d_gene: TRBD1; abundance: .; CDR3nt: TGTGCCAGCAGCTCGCCCTTAGGGACAGGGATCCTACCTAGCACAGATACGCAGTATTTT; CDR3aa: CASSSPLGTGILPSTDTQYF
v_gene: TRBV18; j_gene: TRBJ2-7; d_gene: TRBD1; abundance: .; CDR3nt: TGTGCCAGCTCGCCCACAGGGGGGCTATCCTACGAGCAGTACTTC; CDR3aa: CASSPTGGLSYEQYF
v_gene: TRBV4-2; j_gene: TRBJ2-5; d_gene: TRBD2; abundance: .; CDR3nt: TGTGCCAGCAGCCTATTTTGGGGGGGCCAAGAGACCCAGTACTTC; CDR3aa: CASSLFWGGQETQYF
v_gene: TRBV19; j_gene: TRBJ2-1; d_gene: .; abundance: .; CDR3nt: TGTGCCAGTAGTATTGCCTCCCGGGGGGCCGGGAATGAGCAGTTCTTC; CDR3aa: CASSIASRGAGNEQFF
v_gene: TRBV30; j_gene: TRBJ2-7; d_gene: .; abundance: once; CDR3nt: TGTGCCTGGAGCGGATTTACCTACGAGCAGTACTTC; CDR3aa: CAWSGFTYEQYF
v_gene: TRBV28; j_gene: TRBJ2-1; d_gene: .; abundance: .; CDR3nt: TGTGCCAGCAGTTTCATGGGCTCCTACAATGAGCAGTTCTTC; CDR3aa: CASSFMGSYNEQFF